This T cell receptor beta chain was identified during a study of T-cell memory formation after mild COVID-19. For the study at large: Most TCR clusters belonged to a single donor. Notes on the study in general: CD4/CD8 balance characterized clones contracting day 15 to 85, and CD4+ skew characterized later expanders. CM and EM subsets held most contracting CD4+ clones; EMRA held CD8+ ones.

This clonotype was seen a handful of times. Its antigen is not known. With constant-segment primers, 5'RACE yielded cDNA libraries of TCR alpha and TCR beta that carried sample barcodes and UMIs. TCRdb re-analysed the 5' RACE reads in MiXCR, keeping a single row per CDR3 protein. The table shows 300,000 to 400,000 distinct CDR3 sequences, with roughly 15% occurring only once. Germline V lookup: CDR1 SGHKS, CDR2 YYEKEE (reference sequence). V lost 0 bases, J lost 9 bases, and 15 bases lay in between. The CDR3 covers 14 residues. Sequenced: PBMCs or a T cell subset sorted from them (not recorded which). The chain recombines TRBV5-5 with TRBJ2-5; D is ambiguous. The receptor comes from a man between 18 and 35 years old who had mild COVID-19 (a few samples of this study predate the infection). Cell type and time point are not known. The CDR3 DNA sequence: TGTGCCAGCAGCTTGGTAGCAGGAGATCTGGCCCAGTACTTC. It codes for CASSLVAGDLAQYF.